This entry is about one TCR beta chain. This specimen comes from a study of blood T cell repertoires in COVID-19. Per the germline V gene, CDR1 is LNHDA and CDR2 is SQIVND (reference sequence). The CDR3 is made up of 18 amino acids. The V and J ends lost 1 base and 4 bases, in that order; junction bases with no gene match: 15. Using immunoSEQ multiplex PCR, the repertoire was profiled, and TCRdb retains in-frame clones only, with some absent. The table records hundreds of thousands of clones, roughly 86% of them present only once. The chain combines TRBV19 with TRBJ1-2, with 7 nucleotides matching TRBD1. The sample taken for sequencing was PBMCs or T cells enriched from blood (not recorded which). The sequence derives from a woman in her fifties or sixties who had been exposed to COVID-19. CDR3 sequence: CASSIVHARAGGSYGYTF. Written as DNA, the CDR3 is TGTGCCAGTAGTATAGTCCATGCAAGGGCAGGGGGAAGCTATGGCTACACCTTC.